These 20 T cell receptor beta chains came from one sample sequenced in a study of blood T cell repertoires in COVID-19. Produced via immunoSEQ multiplex PCR; TCRdb's table is partial and in-frame only. The table lists 47,000 or so clones, 82% of them singletons, with around 2.8% in the top ten. Input material: peripheral blood. Source of these receptors: a woman aged 55-69 years with acute or convalescent COVID-19.

The V and J genes are TRBV6-5 and TRBJ1-2, with 9 bases that match TRBD1. Germline V gene sequence: CDR1 MNHEY, CDR2 SVGAGI. J lost 1 base, V lost 6 bases, and 3 bases had no gene match. The CDR3 runs 14 residues. The CDR3 DNA sequence: TGTGCCAGCAGCCGGACAGGGGTTAACTATGGCTACACCTTC. Translating gives CASSRTGVNYGYTF.

The J gene is TRBJ1-2, the V gene TRBV30, with 7 bases identical to TRBD1. V shed 3 bases and J 7 bases; nucleotides not matched to a gene: 2. The CDR3 loop spans 11 amino acids. From germline, CDR1 is GTSNPN and CDR2 SVGIG (reference sequence). The CDR3 loop reads CAWRTGSGYTF. For the CDR3, the DNA is TGTGCCTGGAGGACAGGGTCTGGCTACACCTTC.

The genes are TRBV7-2 and TRBJ1-2; 7 bases line up with TRBD1. The J segment lost 3 bases and the V segment lost 1 base, leaving 11 bases of the junction unmatched. The CDR3 covers 17 residues. The germline gives CDR1 SGHTA, CDR2 FQGNSA. CDR3 amino acids: CASSLDHRRQGYYGYTF. The CDR3 DNA sequence: TGTGCCAGCAGCTTAGACCACCGGAGACAGGGATACTATGGCTACACCTTC.

J is TRBJ2-2 and V is TRBV5-6, with 8 bases lining up with TRBD2. The CDR3 extends over 16 amino acids. Per germline, CDR1 SGHDT and CDR2 YYEEEE. The trim removed 4 bases at V and 4 bases at J, leaving 9 bases unmatched. In DNA, the CDR3 is TGTGCCAGCAGCCCCCTGGACGGGGGGGCCACCGGGGAGCTGTTTTTT. This encodes CASSPLDGGATGELFF.

V usage is TRBV6-5 and J usage is TRBJ1-6, with D maybe TRBD1 (5 bases). The length of the CDR3 is 13 residues. Trimming cost V 6 bases and J 9 bases, with 12 bases left between them. The germline gives CDR1 MNHEY, CDR2 SVGAGI. The DNA for the CDR3 is TGTGCCAGCAGAAGGGACTCCCCTTCACCCCTCCACTTT. It encodes CASRRDSPSPLHF.

The chain couples TRBV5-1 to TRBJ2-3; the match to TRBD2 covers 8 bases. Per germline, CDR1 SGHRS and CDR2 YFSETQ. Trimming took 4 bases from V and 5 from J; bases not matched to a gene: 6. This CDR3 has 14 residues. DNA of the CDR3: TGCGCCAGCAGCATTAGCGGGAAGGTAGATACGCAGTATTTT. Residues: CASSISGKVDTQYF.

The chain links TRBV27 to TRBJ2-7; D perhaps matches TRBD2 (5 bases). V was shortened by 4 bases and J by 4 bases, with 11 bases between the two germline ends. In germline, CDR1 is MNHEY, CDR2 SMNVEV (reference sequence). The CDR3 spans 13 residues. CDR3 nucleotides: TGTGCCAGCAGTTCAGCTCGGAGGTACGAGCAGTACTTC. Encoded protein: CASSSARRYEQYF.

The J gene is TRBJ1-1, the V gene TRBV3-1 (or the pseudogene TRBV3-2); a possible D gene is TRBD1 (6 bases). V lost 6 bases and J 5 bases, leaving 19 bases between the germline ends. Germline loops: CDR1 LGHDT, CDR2 YNNKEL (reference sequence). The CDR3 sequence is 15 residues long. The CDR3 DNA sequence: TGTGCCAGCAGTTTCGTCAGGGGAGGGAAAACTGAAGCTTTCTTT. Encoded protein: CASSFVRGGKTEAFF.

The rearrangement uses TRBV27 and TRBJ2-7, with 7 bases aligning to TRBD2. CDR3 length: 14 residues. Germline values: CDR1 MNHEY, CDR2 SMNVEV (reference sequence). V gave up 5 bases and J gave up 3 bases; unmatched junction bases: 7. CDR3 loop: CASSRGVGVYEQYF. In nucleotides, the CDR3 is TGTGCCAGCAGTCGGGGGGTAGGTGTCTACGAGCAGTACTTC.

V gene TRBV5-4 combines with J gene TRBJ1-1, with 8 bases fitting TRBD1. CDR1 and CDR2 (germline): SGHNT, YYREEE (reference sequence). This CDR3 is 15 amino acids long. With V trimmed by 3 bases and J by 5 bases, 9 bases remained unmatched. The CDR3 region has the DNA TGTGCCAGCAGCTCCAGGACAGGGTTGAGGACTGAAGCTTTCTTT. Its protein product is CASSSRTGLRTEAFF.

This clone showed up just once. The chain is built from TRBV6-6 and TRBJ2-7, with D possibly TRBD1 on 5 matching bases. Per germline, CDR1 MNHNY and CDR2 SVGAGI (reference sequence). V lost 2 bases, J lost 4 bases, and 9 bases lay in between. This CDR3 region has 13 residues. The CDR3 loop is CASSYRQGYEQYF. As DNA, the CDR3 is TGTGCCAGCAGTTACCGGCAGGGTTACGAGCAGTACTTC.

In its sample, this clone was seen a few times. This sequence joins TRBV5-1 and TRBJ1-1; 7 bases line up with TRBD1. Germline loops: CDR1 SGHRS, CDR2 YFSETQ. The trim removed 1 base at V and 4 bases at J, leaving 4 bases unmatched. The CDR3 runs 14 residues. The CDR3 sequence: CASSLYQGGTEAFF. The CDR3 DNA sequence: TGCGCCAGCAGCTTGTACCAGGGGGGCACTGAAGCTTTCTTT.

The V gene is TRBV7-3, the J gene TRBJ1-1; D call uncertain. CDR1 SGHTA and CDR2 FQGTGA come from the germline V gene. The CDR3 runs to 16 residues. Trimming removed 1 base at V and 0 bases at J, with 12 bases between. CDR3 sequence: CASSLMGAPLNTEAFF. For the CDR3, the DNA is TGTGCCAGCAGCTTAATGGGCGCACCTTTGAACACTGAAGCTTTCTTT.

The chain combines TRBV5-1 with TRBJ1-1; D unclear. CDR1 SGHRS and CDR2 YFSETQ come from the germline V gene. Trimming shortened V by 3 bases and J by 5 bases, and 17 bases separated the two germline ends. The CDR3 length is 15 residues. CDR3 protein: CASSYYDGSGTEAFF. CDR3 DNA sequence: TGCGCCAGCAGCTACTACGACGGCTCGGGGACTGAAGCTTTCTTT.

V usage is TRBV11-2 and J usage is TRBJ2-7, with a possible D match to TRBD1 (6 bases). Germline V gene sequence: CDR1 SGHAT, CDR2 FQNNGV. This CDR3 spans 14 amino acids. V was clipped by 1 base and J by 2 bases, with 9 bases between them. The DNA of the CDR3 is TGTGCCAGCAGCTTAGGAACAGGGCCCTACGAGCAGTACTTC. The encoded protein is CASSLGTGPYEQYF.

The V call is TRBV2, the J call TRBJ1-6; a possible D gene is TRBD1 (6 bases). This CDR3 has 12 amino acids. V was trimmed by 5 bases and J by 10 bases, leaving 9 bases between them. Germline V gene data show CDR1 as SNHLY and CDR2 as FYNNEI. CDR3 coding DNA: TGTGCCAGCAGTTCAGGGGACTCACCCCTCCACTTT. Translation gives CASSSGDSPLHF.

With respect to this clone: Germline and junction disagree at one end, which may indicate a read error. The CDR3 here is CSVEEDGLF. The DNA for the CDR3 is TGCAGCGTTGAAGAGGATGGACTCTTC. The chain uses TRBV29-1 and TRBJ1-2; D call uncertain. The CDR3 sequence is 9 residues long. Germline lookup yields CDR1 SQVTM and CDR2 ANQGSEA.

CDR3 nucleotides: TGTGCCAGCAGCCACAGGACAGGGGGAGGCACAGATACGCAGTATTTT. Its protein product is CASSHRTGGGTDTQYF. The rearrangement joins TRBV3-1 (or the pseudogene TRBV3-2) to TRBJ2-3; 10 nucleotides agree with TRBD1. This CDR3 spans 16 amino acids. J was trimmed by 1 base and V by 3 bases; bases with no gene match: 4. Germline V lookup: CDR1 LGHDT, CDR2 YNNKEL (reference sequence).

CDR3 residues: CASSRGQGVLSEQYF. The CDR3 bases are TGTGCCAGCAGCCGGGGACAGGGTGTCCTCTCCGAGCAGTACTTC. The chain links TRBV28 to TRBJ2-7; TRBD1 aligns across 9 bases. In germline, CDR1 is MDHEN, CDR2 SYDVKM. This CDR3 has 15 residues. The J segment lost 6 bases and the V segment lost 6 bases, leaving 12 bases of the junction unmatched.

The chain recombines TRBV7-9 with TRBJ1-3; 7 bases are a match to TRBD1. The V gene end was trimmed by 5 bases and the J gene end by 7 bases; junction bases not matched to a gene: 5. CDR1 and CDR2 (germline): SEHNR, FQNEAQ (reference sequence). The CDR3 length is 13 residues. In DNA, the CDR3 is TGTGCCAGCAGCGGAATGACAGGGAACACCATATATTTT. As protein: CASSGMTGNTIYF.